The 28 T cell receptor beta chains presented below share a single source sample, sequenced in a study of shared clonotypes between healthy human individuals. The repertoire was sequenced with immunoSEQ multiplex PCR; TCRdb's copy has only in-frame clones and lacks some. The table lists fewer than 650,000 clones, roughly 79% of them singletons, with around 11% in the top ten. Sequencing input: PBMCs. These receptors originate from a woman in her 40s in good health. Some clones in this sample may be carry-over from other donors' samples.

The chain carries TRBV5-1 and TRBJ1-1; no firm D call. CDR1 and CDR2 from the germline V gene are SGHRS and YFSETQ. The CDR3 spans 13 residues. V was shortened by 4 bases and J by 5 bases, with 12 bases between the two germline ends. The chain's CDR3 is CASSKEPETEAFF. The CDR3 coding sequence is TGCGCCAGCAGCAAAGAGCCGGAGACTGAAGCTTTCTTT.

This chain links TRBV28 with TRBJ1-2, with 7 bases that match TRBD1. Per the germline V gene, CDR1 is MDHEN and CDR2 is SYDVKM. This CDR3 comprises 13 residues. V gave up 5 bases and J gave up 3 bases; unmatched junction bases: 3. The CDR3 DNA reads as TGTGCCAGCAGTCAGGGGGGATACTATGGCTACACCTTC. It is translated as CASSQGGYYGYTF.

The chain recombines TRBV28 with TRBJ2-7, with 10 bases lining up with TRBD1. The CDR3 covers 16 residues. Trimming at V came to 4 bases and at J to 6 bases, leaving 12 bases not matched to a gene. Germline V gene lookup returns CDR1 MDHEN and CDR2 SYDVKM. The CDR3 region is CASSSVAGTGVGEQYF. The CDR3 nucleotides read TGTGCCAGCAGTTCAGTAGCCGGGACAGGGGTTGGCGAGCAGTACTTC.

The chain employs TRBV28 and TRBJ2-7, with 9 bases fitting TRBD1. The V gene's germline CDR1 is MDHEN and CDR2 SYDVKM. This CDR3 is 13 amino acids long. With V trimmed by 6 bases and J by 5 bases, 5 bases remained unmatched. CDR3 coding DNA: TGTGCCAGCAGGGGACAGGGTTCCCACGAGCAGTACTTC. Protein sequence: CASRGQGSHEQYF.

CDR3: CASSQTGFEQYF. The CDR3 DNA reads TGTGCCAGCAGCCAGACAGGGTTTGAGCAGTACTTC. The chain is built from TRBV11-2 and TRBJ2-7; 7 bases line up with TRBD1. The junction had 5 bases not matched to a gene; V was cut back by 5 bases and J by 7 bases. The length of the CDR3 is 12 residues. The germline CDR1 and CDR2 sequences are SGHAT and FQNNGV.

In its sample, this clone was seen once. This chain's CDR3 is CASTEHGAGGEKLFF. Written as DNA, the CDR3 is TGTGCCAGCACCGAACACGGGGCTGGGGGGGAAAAACTGTTTTTT. The chain has TRBV27 and TRBJ1-4, with TRBD1 as a possible D gene (5 bases). CDR3 length: 15 amino acids. The germline V gene encodes CDR1 MNHEY and CDR2 SMNVEV (reference sequence). V lost 7 bases and J 8 bases, leaving 20 bases between the germline ends.

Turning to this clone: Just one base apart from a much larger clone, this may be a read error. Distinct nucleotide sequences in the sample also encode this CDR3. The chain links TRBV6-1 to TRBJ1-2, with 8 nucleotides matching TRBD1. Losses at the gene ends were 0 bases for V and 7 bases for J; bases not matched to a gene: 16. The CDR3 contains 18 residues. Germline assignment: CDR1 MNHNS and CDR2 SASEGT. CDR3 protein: CASSEALRALSGGVGYTF. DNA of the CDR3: TGTGCCAGCAGTGAAGCCCTCAGAGCACTGTCAGGGGGCGTTGGCTACACCTTC.

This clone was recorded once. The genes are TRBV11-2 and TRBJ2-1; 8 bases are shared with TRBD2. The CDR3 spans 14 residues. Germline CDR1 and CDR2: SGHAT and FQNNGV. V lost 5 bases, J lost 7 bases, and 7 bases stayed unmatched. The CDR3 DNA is TGTGCCAGCAGCACTTCCGGGAGGGGAAATGAGCAGTTCTTC. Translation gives CASSTSGRGNEQFF.

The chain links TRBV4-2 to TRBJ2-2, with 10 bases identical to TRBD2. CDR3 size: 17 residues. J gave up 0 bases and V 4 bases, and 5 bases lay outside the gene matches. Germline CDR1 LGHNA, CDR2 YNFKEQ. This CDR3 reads CASSLLGLAANTGELFF. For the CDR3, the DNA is TGTGCCAGCAGCCTCCTCGGACTAGCGGCGAACACCGGGGAGCTGTTTTTT.

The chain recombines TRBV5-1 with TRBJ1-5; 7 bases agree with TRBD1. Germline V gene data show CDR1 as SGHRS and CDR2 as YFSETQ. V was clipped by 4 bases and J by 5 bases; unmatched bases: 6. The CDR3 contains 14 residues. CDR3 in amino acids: CASSLGQDHQPQHF. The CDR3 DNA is TGCGCCAGCAGCCTCGGACAGGATCATCAGCCCCAGCATTTT. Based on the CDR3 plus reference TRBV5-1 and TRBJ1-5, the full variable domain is KAGVTQTPRYLIKTRGQQVTLSCSPISGHRSVSWYQQTPGQGLQFLFEYFSETQRNKGNFPGRFSGRQFSNSRSEMNVSTLELGDSALYLCASSLGQDHQPQHFGDGTRLSIL.

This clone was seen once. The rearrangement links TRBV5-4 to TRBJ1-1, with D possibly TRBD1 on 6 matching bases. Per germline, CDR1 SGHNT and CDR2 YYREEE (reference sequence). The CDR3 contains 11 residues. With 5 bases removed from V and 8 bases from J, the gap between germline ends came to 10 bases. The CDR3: CASSYDREAFF. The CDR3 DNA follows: TGTGCCAGCAGTTACGACAGGGAAGCTTTCTTT.

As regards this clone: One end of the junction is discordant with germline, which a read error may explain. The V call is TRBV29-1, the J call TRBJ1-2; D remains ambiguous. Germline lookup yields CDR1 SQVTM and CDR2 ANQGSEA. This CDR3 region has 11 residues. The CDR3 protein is CSVEAPEQNLF. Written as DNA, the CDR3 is TGCAGCGTTGAGGCCCCTGAACAGAACCTCTTC.

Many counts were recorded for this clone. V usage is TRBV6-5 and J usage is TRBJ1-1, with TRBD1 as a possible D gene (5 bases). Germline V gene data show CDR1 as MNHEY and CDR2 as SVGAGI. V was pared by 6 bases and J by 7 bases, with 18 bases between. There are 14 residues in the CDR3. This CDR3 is CASRVRGYMDEAFF. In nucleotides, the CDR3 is TGTGCCAGCAGGGTGAGGGGATATATGGATGAAGCTTTCTTT.

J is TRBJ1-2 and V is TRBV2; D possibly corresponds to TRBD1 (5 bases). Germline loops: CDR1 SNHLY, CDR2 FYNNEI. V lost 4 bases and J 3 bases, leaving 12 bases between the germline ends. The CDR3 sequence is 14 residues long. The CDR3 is CASSAEGPHYGYTF. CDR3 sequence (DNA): TGTGCCAGCAGTGCGGAGGGGCCCCACTATGGCTACACCTTC.

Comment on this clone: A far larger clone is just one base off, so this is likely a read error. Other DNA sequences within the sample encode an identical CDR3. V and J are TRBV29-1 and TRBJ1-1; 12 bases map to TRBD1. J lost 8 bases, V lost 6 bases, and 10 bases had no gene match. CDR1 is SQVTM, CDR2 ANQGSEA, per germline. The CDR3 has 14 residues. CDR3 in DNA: TGCAGCGTCTCCTTCGGGACAGGGGGCACAGAAGCTTTCTTT. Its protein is CSVSFGTGGTEAFF.

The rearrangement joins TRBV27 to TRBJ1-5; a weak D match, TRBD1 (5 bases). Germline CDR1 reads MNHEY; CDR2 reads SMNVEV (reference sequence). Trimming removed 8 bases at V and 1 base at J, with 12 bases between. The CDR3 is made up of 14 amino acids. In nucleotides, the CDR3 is TGTGCCAGCGGTCGCAGGGAAAGCAATCAGCCCCAGCATTTT. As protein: CASGRRESNQPQHF.

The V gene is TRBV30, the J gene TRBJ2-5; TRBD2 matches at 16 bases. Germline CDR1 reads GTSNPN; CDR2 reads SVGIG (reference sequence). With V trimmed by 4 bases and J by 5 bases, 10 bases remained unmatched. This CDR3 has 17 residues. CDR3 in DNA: TGTGCCTGGAAGGAGGGACTAGCGGGAGGGCCTGGGGAGACCCAGTACTTC. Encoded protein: CAWKEGLAGGPGETQYF.

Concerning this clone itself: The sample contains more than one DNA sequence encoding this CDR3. The CDR3 nucleotides read TGTGCCAGCAGCTTAGGACAGGGGAACACTGAAGCTTTCTTT. This encodes CASSLGQGNTEAFF. The chain uses TRBV7-6 and TRBJ1-1, with 7 bases identical to TRBD1. There are 14 residues in the CDR3. CDR1 SGHVS and CDR2 FNYEAQ come from the germline V gene. V was pared by 1 base and J by 1 base, with 0 bases of the junction left unmatched.

CDR3 loop: CASSPQGTGYEQYF. CDR3 bases: TGTGCCAGCAGCCCCCAAGGGACAGGCTACGAGCAGTACTTC. This chain connects TRBV7-9 to TRBJ2-7, with 8 bases identical to TRBD1. The CDR3 is made up of 14 amino acids. The trim removed 5 bases at V and 3 bases at J, leaving 6 bases unmatched. The V gene's germline CDR1 is SEHNR and CDR2 FQNEAQ (reference sequence).

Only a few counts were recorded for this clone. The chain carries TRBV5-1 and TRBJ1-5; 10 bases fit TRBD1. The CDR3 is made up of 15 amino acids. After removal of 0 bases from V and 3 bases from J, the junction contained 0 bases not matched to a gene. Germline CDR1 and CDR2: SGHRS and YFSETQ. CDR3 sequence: CASSLGQGANQPQHF. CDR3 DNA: TGCGCCAGCAGCTTGGGACAGGGGGCCAATCAGCCCCAGCATTTT.

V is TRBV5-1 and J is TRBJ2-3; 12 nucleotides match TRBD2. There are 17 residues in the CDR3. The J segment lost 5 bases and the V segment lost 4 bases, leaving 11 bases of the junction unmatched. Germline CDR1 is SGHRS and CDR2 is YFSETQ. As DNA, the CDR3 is TGCGCCAGCAGCCCAAGGACTAGCGGGACTCCAGGAGATACGCAGTATTTT. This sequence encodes CASSPRTSGTPGDTQYF.

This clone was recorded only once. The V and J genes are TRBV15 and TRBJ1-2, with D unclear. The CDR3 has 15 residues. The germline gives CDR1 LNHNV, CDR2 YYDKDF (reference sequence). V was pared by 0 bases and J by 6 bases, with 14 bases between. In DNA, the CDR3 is TGTGCCACCAGCAGAGATCTGGTTTCCATACATGGCTACACCTTC. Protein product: CATSRDLVSIHGYTF.

The DNA for the CDR3 is TGTGCCAGCAGCCAATGGGGAAATGAAAAACTGTTTTTT. Its protein product is CASSQWGNEKLFF. This sequence joins TRBV14 and TRBJ1-4; unclear D gene. This CDR3 is built from 13 residues. Germline V gene lookup returns CDR1 SGHDN and CDR2 FVKESK. Between the trimmed V and J ends, which lost 2 bases and 5 bases, there was a span of 6 bases. The variable domain in full, with the rest retrieved from reference TRBV14 and TRBJ1-4, is EAGVTQFPSHSVIEKGQTVTLRCDPISGHDNLYWYRRVMGKEIKFLLHFVKESKQDESGMPNNRFLAERTGGTYSTLKVQPAELEDSGVYFCASSQWGNEKLFFGSGTQLSVL.

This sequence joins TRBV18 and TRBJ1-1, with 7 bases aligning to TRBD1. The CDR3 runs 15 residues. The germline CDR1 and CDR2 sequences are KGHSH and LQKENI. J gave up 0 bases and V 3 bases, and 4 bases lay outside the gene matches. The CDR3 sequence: CASSPGQQLNTEAFF. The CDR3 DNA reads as TGTGCCAGCTCACCGGGACAGCAATTGAACACTGAAGCTTTCTTT. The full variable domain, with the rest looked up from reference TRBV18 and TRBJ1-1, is NAGVMQNPRHLVRRRGQEARLRCSPMKGHSHVYWYRQLPEEGLKFMVYLQKENIIDESGMPKERFSAEFPKEGPSILRIQQVVRGDSAAYFCASSPGQQLNTEAFFGQGTRLTVV.

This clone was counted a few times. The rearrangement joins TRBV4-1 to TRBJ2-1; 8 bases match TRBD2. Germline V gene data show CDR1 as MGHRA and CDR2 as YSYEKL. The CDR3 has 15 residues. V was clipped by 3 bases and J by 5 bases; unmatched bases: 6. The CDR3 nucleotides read TGCGCCAGCAGCCATTCTAGCGGGTTAAACAATGAGCAGTTCTTC. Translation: CASSHSSGLNNEQFF.

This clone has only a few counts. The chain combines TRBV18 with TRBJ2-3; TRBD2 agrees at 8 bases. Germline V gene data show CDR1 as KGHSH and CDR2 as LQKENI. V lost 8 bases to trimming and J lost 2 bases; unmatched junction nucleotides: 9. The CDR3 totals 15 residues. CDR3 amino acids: CASAAASGSTDTQYF. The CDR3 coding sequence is TGTGCCAGCGCTGCGGCTAGCGGGTCCACAGATACGCAGTATTTT.

The CDR3 DNA reads as TGTGCCTGGGGACAGGGTCCGGGGGAAAAACTGTTTTTT. This sequence encodes CAWGQGPGEKLFF. The gene calls are TRBV30 and TRBJ1-4; TRBD1 agrees at 8 bases. V lost 5 bases and J lost 8; bases outside the gene matches: 7. Germline V gene sequence: CDR1 GTSNPN, CDR2 SVGIG (reference sequence). There are 13 residues in the CDR3.

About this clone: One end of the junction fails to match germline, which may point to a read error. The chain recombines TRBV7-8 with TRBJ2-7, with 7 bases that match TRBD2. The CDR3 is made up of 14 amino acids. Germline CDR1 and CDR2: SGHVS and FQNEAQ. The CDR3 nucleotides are TGTGCCTGCCGGGAGAGCGGGATTTCCTACGAGCAGCACTTC. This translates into CACRESGISYEQHF. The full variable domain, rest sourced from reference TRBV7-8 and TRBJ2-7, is GAGVSQSPRYKVAKRGQDVALRCDPISGHVSLFWYQQALGQGPEFLTYFQNEAQLDKSGLPSDRFFAERPEGSVSTLKIQRTQQEDSAVYLCACRESGISYEQHFGPGTRLTVT.